Below, one T cell receptor beta chain is given with its context. The record originates from a study of T-cell reconstitution after alpha-beta-depleted transplantation in children. Looked up from germline, CDR1 is LGHNA and CDR2 is YSLEER. The J segment lost 1 base and the V segment lost 2 bases, leaving 7 bases of the junction unmatched. This CDR3 has 17 residues. The authors prepared the TCRbeta library with unique molecular identifiers. TCRdb reanalysed the PCR reads using MiXCR and keeps one entry per CDR3 protein. Of 490,000 or so distinct CDR3 sequences listed, approximately 12% are singletons. Source: PBMCs from the stem cell graft donor, taken from the stem cell graft. The clonotype was recovered from a human donor who donated a stem cell graft to a child with combined immunodeficiency. This chain links TRBV4-3 with TRBJ2-5; 10 bases are a match to TRBD2. CDR3 nucleotides: TGCGCCAGCAGCCAAACCGGACTAGCGGCAATCCAAGAGACCCAGTACTTC. Translating it yields CASSQTGLAAIQETQYF.